This record looks at one TCR beta chain sequence and its context. Assay used: immunoSEQ multiplex PCR; TCRdb lists only in-frame clones, some missing. Here the sample spans some 240,000 clones, more than 75% being singletons. CDR1 is KGHSH, CDR2 LQKENI, per germline. V trimming: 2 bases; J trimming: 1 base; junction bases outside the gene matches: 7. The CDR3 consists of 16 residues. This specimen comes from a study of blood T cell repertoires in COVID-19. Study as a whole: The study drew acute and convalescent COVID-19 samples from the United States, Italy and Spain. The cDNA or gDNA used as material had been derived from T cells, B-cell-depleted T cells, or PBMCs.

Patients of the Seattle cohort, enrolled during active infection, were followed longitudinally. V gene TRBV18 combines with J gene TRBJ2-7, with TRBD1 identical over 8 bases. This receptor was identified in a woman in her 70s with COVID-19, enrolled during active disease. The sequenced material came from peripheral blood. The CDR3 loop is CASSPSSGQVSYEQYF. The CDR3 coding sequence is TGTGCCAGCTCACCAAGTTCGGGACAGGTATCCTACGAGCAGTACTTC. Full variable domain (missing parts from reference TRBV18 and TRBJ2-7): NAGVMQNPRHLVRRRGQEARLRCSPMKGHSHVYWYRQLPEEGLKFMVYLQKENIIDESGMPKERFSAEFPKEGPSILRIQQVVRGDSAAYFCASSPSSGQVSYEQYFGPGTRLTVT.